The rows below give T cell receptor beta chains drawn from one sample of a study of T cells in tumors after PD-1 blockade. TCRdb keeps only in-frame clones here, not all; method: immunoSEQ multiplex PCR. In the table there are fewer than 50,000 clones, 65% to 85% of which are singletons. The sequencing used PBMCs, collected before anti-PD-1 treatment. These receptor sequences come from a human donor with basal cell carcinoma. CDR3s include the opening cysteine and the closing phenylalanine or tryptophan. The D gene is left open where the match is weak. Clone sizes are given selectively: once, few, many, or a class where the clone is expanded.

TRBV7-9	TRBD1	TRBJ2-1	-	CASSSNRGRVDEQFF	TGTGCCAGCAGCTCCAACAGGGGGCGCGTAGATGAGCAGTTCTTC
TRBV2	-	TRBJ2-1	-	CASSESGLDINEQFF	TGTGCCAGCAGTGAGTCTGGCCTAGACATCAATGAGCAGTTCTTC
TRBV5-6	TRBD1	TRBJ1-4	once	CASSSQGGTNEKLFF	TGTGCCAGCAGCTCCCAGGGGGGAACTAATGAAAAACTGTTTTTT
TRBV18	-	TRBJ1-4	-	CASSPLTGERNEKLFF	TGTGCCAGCTCACCACTGACGGGGGAACGGAATGAAAAACTGTTTTTT
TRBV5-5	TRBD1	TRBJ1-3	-	CASSTGQGWLSGNTIYF	TGTGCCAGCAGCACCGGACAGGGGTGGCTCTCTGGAAACACCATATATTTT
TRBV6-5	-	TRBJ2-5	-	CASRQETQYF	TGTGCCAGCAGACAAGAGACCCAGTACTTC
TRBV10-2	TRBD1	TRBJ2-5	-	CASSEPYRGQGETQYF	TGCGCCAGCAGTGAGCCGTACAGGGGGCAGGGGGAGACCCAGTACTTC
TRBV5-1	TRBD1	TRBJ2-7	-	CASSLGVGTGGTYEQYF	TGCGCCAGCAGCTTGGGAGTCGGGACAGGCGGAACCTACGAGCAGTACTTC
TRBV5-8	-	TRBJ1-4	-	CASREVEKLFF	TGTGCCAGCAGGGAAGTTGAAAAACTGTTTTTT
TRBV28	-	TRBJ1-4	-	CASSGPTSTNEKLFF	TGTGCCAGCAGTGGCCCGACGAGCACTAATGAAAAACTGTTTTTT
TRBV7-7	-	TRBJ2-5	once	CASSLELYGGVDQETQYF	TGTGCCAGCAGCTTAGAGCTTTATGGAGGGGTGGATCAAGAGACCCAGTACTTC
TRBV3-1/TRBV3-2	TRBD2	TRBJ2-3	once	CASSPQSGGAPTQYF	TGTGCCAGCAGCCCTCAAAGCGGGGGGGCCCCTACGCAGTATTTT
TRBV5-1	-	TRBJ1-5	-	CASSPSINQPQHF	TGCGCCAGCAGCCCCTCAATCAATCAGCCCCAGCATTTT
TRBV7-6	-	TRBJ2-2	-	CASSLEGPGELFF	TGTGCCAGCAGCTTAGAGGGACCCGGGGAGCTGTTTTTT
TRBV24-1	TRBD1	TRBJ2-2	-	CATSDPGTGDAGELFF	TGTGCCACCAGTGACCCCGGGACAGGGGACGCCGGGGAGCTGTTTTTT
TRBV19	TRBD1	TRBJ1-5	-	CASSLGTGSFSMSQHF	TGTGCCAGTAGTTTGGGGACAGGGAGCTTCTCTATGTCCCAGCATTTT
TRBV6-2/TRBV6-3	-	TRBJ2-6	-	CASSTEVSRSGANVLTF	TGTGCCAGCAGTACAGAGGTTTCTCGCTCTGGGGCCAACGTCCTGACTTTC
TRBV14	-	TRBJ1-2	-	CASSQISMNGYTF	TGTGCCAGCAGCCAAATTAGCATGAATGGCTACACCTTC
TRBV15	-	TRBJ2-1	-	CATSRGRDSYNEQFF	TGTGCCACCAGCAGAGGAAGGGACTCCTACAATGAGCAGTTCTTC
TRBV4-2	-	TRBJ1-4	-	CASSQGQGFNEKLFF	TGTGCCAGCAGCCAAGGTCAAGGGTTTAATGAAAAACTGTTTTTT
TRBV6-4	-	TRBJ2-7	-	CASSPAGWEQYF	TGTGCCAGCAGCCCCGCAGGGTGGGAGCAGTACTTC
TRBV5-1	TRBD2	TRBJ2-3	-	CASSAGTSGRKSTDTQYF	TGCGCCAGCAGCGCCGGGACTAGCGGGAGGAAAAGCACAGATACGCAGTATTTT
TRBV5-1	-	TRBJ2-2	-	CASSLLNTGELFF	TGCGCCAGCAGCTTGCTTAACACCGGGGAGCTGTTTTTT
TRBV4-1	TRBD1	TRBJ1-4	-	CASSQDTIGQGEKLFF	TGCGCCAGCAGCCAAGATACGATCGGACAGGGAGAAAAACTGTTTTTT
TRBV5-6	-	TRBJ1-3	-	CASSLDRAGNTIYF	TGTGCCAGCAGCTTGGACAGGGCTGGAAACACCATATATTTT
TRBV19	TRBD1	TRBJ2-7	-	CASSTRQGLLGNEQYF	TGTGCCAGTAGCACAAGACAGGGGCTCCTCGGGAACGAGCAGTACTTC
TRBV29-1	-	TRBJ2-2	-	CSARMWGHGTGELFF	TGCAGCGCCCGAATGTGGGGGCACGGCACCGGGGAGCTGTTTTTT
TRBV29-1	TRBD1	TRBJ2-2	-	CSALDRGDTGELFF	TGCAGCGCCCTGGACAGGGGTGACACCGGGGAGCTGTTTTTT
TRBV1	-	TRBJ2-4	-	CTSSQERERELAKNIQYF	TGCACCAGCAGCCAAGAGCGGGAGAGGGAGTTAGCCAAAAACATTCAGTACTTC
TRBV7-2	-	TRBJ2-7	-	CASSLEQGIVKQYF	TGTGCCAGCAGCTTAGAACAGGGTATAGTAAAGCAGTACTTC
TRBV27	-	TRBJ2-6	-	CASSLGQLRGAGANVLTF	TGTGCCAGCAGTTTAGGGCAGCTAAGGGGGGCTGGGGCCAACGTCCTGACTTTC
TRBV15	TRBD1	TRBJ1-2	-	CATSRDRQGGGYTF	TGTGCCACCAGCAGAGATCGACAGGGAGGCGGCTACACCTTC
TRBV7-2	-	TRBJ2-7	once	CASSTSTVPHEQYF	TGTGCCAGCAGCACTTCGACAGTCCCCCACGAGCAGTACTTC
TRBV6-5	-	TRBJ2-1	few	CASSYLQGDEQFF	TGTGCCAGCAGTTACCTCCAGGGCGATGAGCAGTTCTTC
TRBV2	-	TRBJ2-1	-	CASSTTSPLQFF	TGTGCCAGCAGTACCACTAGTCCCCTGCAGTTCTTC
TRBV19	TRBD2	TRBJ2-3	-	CASSILAGGTDTQYF	TGTGCCAGTAGTATCCTAGCGGGGGGCACAGATACGCAGTATTTT
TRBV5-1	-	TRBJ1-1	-	CASSPGRMNTEAFF	TGCGCCAGCAGCCCGGGACGGATGAACACTGAAGCTTTCTTT
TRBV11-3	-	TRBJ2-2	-	CASSSPKTGELFF	TGTGCCAGCAGCTCACCAAAAACCGGGGAGCTGTTTTTT
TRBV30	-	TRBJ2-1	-	CAWTGGHNEQFF	TGTGCCTGGACTGGGGGCCACAATGAGCAGTTCTTC
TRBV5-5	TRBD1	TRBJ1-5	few	CASSLTGVEQPQHF	TGTGCCAGCAGCTTGACAGGGGTGGAGCAGCCCCAGCATTTT
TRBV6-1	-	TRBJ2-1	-	CASSELSRSYNEQFF	TGTGCCAGCAGTGAATTGTCACGCTCCTACAATGAGCAGTTCTTC
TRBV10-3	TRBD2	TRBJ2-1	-	CAIIQPSGVNEQFF	TGTGCCATCATACAGCCTAGCGGGGTCAATGAGCAGTTCTTC
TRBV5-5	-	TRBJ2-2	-	CASSLAGSTTGELFF	TGTGCCAGCAGCTTGGCAGGGTCGACCACCGGGGAGCTGTTTTTT